This TCR beta chain was retrieved from a study of technical replicates of blood from a handful of donors. Germline values: CDR1 LGHNA, CDR2 YNFKEQ. The V end lost 1 base, the J end lost 1 base, and 11 bases lay between the germline ends. There are 16 residues in the CDR3. Produced via immunoSEQ multiplex PCR; TCRdb's table is partial and in-frame only. The sample contains approximately 79,000 clones, 96% of which appear only once. The V call is TRBV4-2, the J call TRBJ1-5; D ambiguous. The clonotype was recovered from a human donor in good health. The sequenced material came from T cells isolated from PBMCs. The CDR3 sequence: CASSQGGMWSNQPQHF. CDR3 DNA: TGTGCCAGCAGCCAAGGAGGGATGTGGAGCAATCAGCCCCAGCATTTT.